These 2 T cell receptor beta chains share one sample of origin, sequenced in a study of blood T cell repertoires in COVID-19. Libraries were prepared by immunoSEQ multiplex PCR; TCRdb keeps only in-frame clonotypes and omits some of them. Of under 300,000 clones listed, over 70% were seen once; the top ten hold about 3.5%. Sequenced: peripheral blood. These receptor sequences come from a woman older than 75 with acute or convalescent COVID-19.

The rearrangement links TRBV10-2 to TRBJ1-6, with D tentatively TRBD1 (5 bases). The germline V gene encodes CDR1 WSHSY and CDR2 SAAADI. The CDR3 runs 17 residues. The ends were cut back, 0 bases at V and 7 bases at J, with 16 bases in the middle. CDR3 sequence reads: CASSESTRVRSNSPLHF. The CDR3 coding sequence is TGCGCCAGCAGTGAGTCAACCAGGGTACGGTCAAATTCACCCCTCCACTTT.

This clone has just a few counts. The V call is TRBV5-6, the J call TRBJ2-5; D remains ambiguous. V lost 3 bases to trimming and J lost 0 bases, with 15 bases between them. Germline assignment: CDR1 SGHDT and CDR2 YYEEEE. The CDR3 totals 16 residues. The CDR3: CASSSNREPYQETQYF. CDR3 nucleotide sequence: TGTGCCAGCAGCTCGAACCGAGAACCGTACCAAGAGACCCAGTACTTC.